The rows below give T cell receptor beta chains drawn from one sample of a study of siplizumab effects on memory and regulatory T cells. Using immunoSEQ multiplex PCR, the repertoire was profiled, and TCRdb retains in-frame clones only, with some absent. The repertoire has 100,000 or so clones, roughly nine tenths of them found once; the top ten carry 0.55% to 0.95%. Specimen: Tregs sorted from blood. The receptor source for this set is a human donor in good health. CDR3s include the opening cysteine and the closing phenylalanine or tryptophan. The order of the fields is J gene, V gene, clone size, D gene, CDR3 protein, CDR3 DNA. D genes are given only for firm matches. Where a row states a size, it is once, few, many or the class of an expanded clone; other rows omit it.

j_call: TRBJ2-1
v_call: TRBV14
clone_size: -
d_call: TRBD2
cdr3_aa: CASSLGLVLYNEQFF
cdr3_nt: TGTGCCAGCAGCCTCGGACTAGTGCTGTACAATGAGCAGTTCTTC

j_call: TRBJ2-3
v_call: TRBV7-6
clone_size: -
d_call: -
cdr3_aa: CASSLSWGTDTQYF
cdr3_nt: TGTGCCAGCAGCTTAAGTTGGGGCACAGATACGCAGTATTTT

j_call: TRBJ2-7
v_call: TRBV9
clone_size: few
d_call: TRBD2
cdr3_aa: CASNPGGRAYEQYF
cdr3_nt: TGTGCCAGCAACCCGGGGGGGAGGGCCTACGAGCAGTACTTC

j_call: TRBJ2-7
v_call: TRBV7-8
clone_size: -
d_call: TRBD2
cdr3_aa: CASSSLAGGSYEQYF
cdr3_nt: TGTGCCAGCAGCTCCTTAGCGGGAGGGTCCTACGAGCAGTACTTC

j_call: TRBJ1-5
v_call: TRBV19
clone_size: once
d_call: -
cdr3_aa: CASSTGAYQPQHF
cdr3_nt: TGTGCCAGCTCAACGGGGGCGTATCAGCCCCAGCATTTT

j_call: TRBJ1-5
v_call: TRBV28
clone_size: -
d_call: -
cdr3_aa: CASSFEGNQPQHF
cdr3_nt: TGTGCCAGCAGTTTCGAGGGCAATCAGCCCCAGCATTTT

j_call: TRBJ1-1
v_call: TRBV6-6
clone_size: -
d_call: -
cdr3_aa: CASSYSNTGTGTEAFF
cdr3_nt: TGTGCCAGCAGTTACTCCAACACAGGGACCGGTACTGAAGCTTTCTTT

j_call: TRBJ2-1
v_call: TRBV5-1
clone_size: -
d_call: -
cdr3_aa: CASSLVKADEQFF
cdr3_nt: TGCGCCAGCAGCTTGGTCAAGGCCGATGAGCAGTTCTTC

j_call: TRBJ2-3
v_call: TRBV28
clone_size: -
d_call: -
cdr3_aa: CASRKSGSTQYF
cdr3_nt: TGTGCCAGCCGAAAAAGCGGCTCTACGCAGTATTTT

j_call: TRBJ2-5
v_call: TRBV29-1
clone_size: -
d_call: TRBD2
cdr3_aa: CSAIWTSGSRSRETQYF
cdr3_nt: TGCAGCGCCATCTGGACTAGCGGGAGTAGGTCGAGAGAGACCCAGTACTTC

j_call: TRBJ1-1
v_call: TRBV29-1
clone_size: -
d_call: -
cdr3_aa: CSVVPSPNTEAFF
cdr3_nt: TGCAGCGTTGTCCCCAGCCCGAACACTGAAGCTTTCTTT

j_call: TRBJ2-1
v_call: TRBV7-8
clone_size: -
d_call: -
cdr3_aa: CASRSWRAGLNNEQFF
cdr3_nt: TGTGCCAGCAGGTCTTGGCGGGCAGGGTTAAACAATGAGCAGTTCTTC

j_call: TRBJ1-5
v_call: TRBV6-1
clone_size: -
d_call: -
cdr3_aa: CASEIWGIGNQPQHF
cdr3_nt: TGTGCCAGCGAAATATGGGGTATCGGCAATCAGCCCCAGCATTTT

j_call: TRBJ2-3
v_call: TRBV5-1
clone_size: -
d_call: -
cdr3_aa: CASSLATAPGADTQYF
cdr3_nt: TGCGCCAGCAGCTTGGCAACAGCCCCTGGGGCAGATACGCAGTATTTT

j_call: TRBJ1-2
v_call: TRBV5-6
clone_size: -
d_call: TRBD1
cdr3_aa: CASSPTGVWGYTF
cdr3_nt: TGTGCCAGCAGCCCGACAGGGGTTTGGGGCTACACCTTC

j_call: TRBJ1-2
v_call: TRBV2
clone_size: -
d_call: -
cdr3_aa: CASNEIVGYTF
cdr3_nt: TGTGCCAGCAATGAAATTGTTGGCTACACCTTC

j_call: TRBJ2-1
v_call: TRBV11-3
clone_size: -
d_call: -
cdr3_aa: CASSLEGPFF
cdr3_nt: TGTGCCAGCAGCTTAGAGGGGCCGTTCTTC

j_call: TRBJ2-5
v_call: TRBV28
clone_size: -
d_call: -
cdr3_aa: CASSWSGAQTQYF
cdr3_nt: TGTGCCAGCAGTTGGTCGGGGGCGCAGACCCAGTACTTC

j_call: TRBJ1-5
v_call: TRBV7-8
clone_size: -
d_call: -
cdr3_aa: CASSLRDRRYFSNQPQHF
cdr3_nt: TGTGCCAGCTCTTTGAGAGACAGGAGATATTTTAGCAATCAGCCCCAGCATTTT

j_call: TRBJ1-4
v_call: TRBV19
clone_size: -
d_call: -
cdr3_aa: CASSTEVGAGLKLFF
cdr3_nt: TGTGCCAGTAGTACCGAGGTGGGCGCAGGTTTGAAACTGTTTTTT

j_call: TRBJ2-1
v_call: TRBV5-1
clone_size: once
d_call: TRBD2
cdr3_aa: CASSPGTGGGSNEQFF
cdr3_nt: TGCGCCAGCAGCCCCGGAACGGGAGGGGGGAGCAATGAGCAGTTCTTC

j_call: TRBJ1-1
v_call: TRBV5-1
clone_size: -
d_call: TRBD1
cdr3_aa: CASSPTGVMNTEAFF
cdr3_nt: TGCGCCAGCAGCCCCACAGGGGTTATGAACACTGAAGCTTTCTTT

j_call: TRBJ2-5
v_call: TRBV2
clone_size: -
d_call: TRBD1
cdr3_aa: CASSRPGQGAGETQYF
cdr3_nt: TGTGCCAGCAGCCGACCGGGACAGGGGGCAGGGGAGACCCAGTACTTC

j_call: TRBJ2-7
v_call: TRBV25-1
clone_size: -
d_call: -
cdr3_aa: CASSPSLRYEQYF
cdr3_nt: TGTGCCAGCAGCCCCTCCCTGCGGTACGAGCAGTACTTC

j_call: TRBJ1-4
v_call: TRBV10-3
clone_size: -
d_call: TRBD1
cdr3_aa: CAISDPGTAYEKLFF
cdr3_nt: TGTGCCATCAGTGACCCCGGGACAGCTTATGAAAAACTGTTTTTT

j_call: TRBJ2-2
v_call: TRBV19
clone_size: -
d_call: -
cdr3_aa: CASSRGGPNTGELFF
cdr3_nt: TGTGCCAGTAGTCGCGGAGGGCCGAACACCGGGGAGCTGTTTTTT

j_call: TRBJ1-5
v_call: TRBV6-6
clone_size: once
d_call: -
cdr3_aa: CASSRVWSNQPQHF
cdr3_nt: TGTGCCAGCAGTCGAGTGTGGAGCAATCAGCCCCAGCATTTT

j_call: TRBJ2-1
v_call: TRBV4-2
clone_size: -
d_call: TRBD2
cdr3_aa: CASSQVGSGVFNEQFF
cdr3_nt: TGTGCCAGCAGCCAAGTGGGCAGCGGGGTTTTCAATGAGCAGTTCTTC

j_call: TRBJ2-3
v_call: TRBV10-3
clone_size: -
d_call: -
cdr3_aa: CAISGRALSTDTQYF
cdr3_nt: TGTGCCATCAGTGGTCGGGCCCTAAGCACAGATACGCAGTATTTT

j_call: TRBJ1-3
v_call: TRBV5-1
clone_size: -
d_call: -
cdr3_aa: CASSLEAIDSGNTIYF
cdr3_nt: TGCGCCAGCAGCTTGGAAGCAATTGATTCTGGAAACACCATATATTTT

j_call: TRBJ2-3
v_call: TRBV5-4
clone_size: -
d_call: TRBD2
cdr3_aa: CASSSTSSGSLADTQYF
cdr3_nt: TGTGCCAGCAGCTCTACATCTAGCGGGAGTTTAGCCGATACGCAGTATTTT

j_call: TRBJ2-1
v_call: TRBV19
clone_size: -
d_call: -
cdr3_aa: CASSTTGPTYNEQFF
cdr3_nt: TGTGCCAGTAGTACCACAGGTCCCACTTACAATGAGCAGTTCTTC

j_call: TRBJ1-2
v_call: TRBV11-2
clone_size: -
d_call: -
cdr3_aa: CASSLDSTFYGYTF
cdr3_nt: TGTGCCAGCAGCTTAGATTCTACATTCTATGGCTACACCTTC